What follows are 16 T cell receptor beta chains derived from one specimen sequenced in a study of control samples from healthy donors and cancer patients. Produced via immunoSEQ multiplex PCR; TCRdb's table is partial and in-frame only. The sample carries approximately 170,000 clones, around 92% recorded once. The sample comprised blood. These receptor sequences come from a woman in her twenties or thirties in good health.

The V gene is TRBV11-2, the J gene TRBJ2-3, with 9 bases aligning to TRBD2. Trimming cost V 5 bases and J 5 bases; bases outside gene matches: 11. Germline V CDR1 and CDR2: SGHAT, FQNNGV. This CDR3 contains 16 residues. This CDR3 is CASSPGEGLAVDTQYF. The CDR3 region has the DNA TGTGCCAGCAGCCCCGGTGAGGGACTAGCTGTAGATACGCAGTATTTT.

Turning to this clone: The same CDR3 can be traced to other DNA sequences in this sample. The rearrangement joins TRBV6-5 to TRBJ1-3; perhaps TRBD1 as D (6 bases). CDR3 length: 15 residues. CDR1 is MNHEY and CDR2 is SVGAGI in the germline V gene. Between the trimmed V and J ends, which lost 0 bases and 2 bases, there was a span of 8 bases. The CDR3: CASSYSRGPGNTIYF. The CDR3 DNA reads as TGTGCCAGCAGTTACTCCAGGGGTCCTGGAAACACCATATATTTT.

This chain joins TRBV29-1 and TRBJ2-4, with TRBD1 as a possible D gene (6 bases). The length of the CDR3 is 15 residues. Germline V CDR1 and CDR2: SQVTM, ANQGSEA. The V gene lost 4 bases and the J gene lost 0 bases, with 13 bases spanning the gap. The CDR3 region has the DNA TGCAGCGTTGGACAGGAAAACCTAGCCAAAAACATTCAGTACTTC. As protein: CSVGQENLAKNIQYF.

The rearrangement uses TRBV19 and TRBJ2-1, with 7 bases fitting TRBD2. CDR1 is LNHDA, CDR2 SQIVND, per germline (reference sequence). The CDR3 length is 14 residues. Trimming cost V 5 bases and J 2 bases; bases outside gene matches: 3. The CDR3 DNA reads as TGTGCCAGTAGTCTCGGGACTACCTACAATGAGCAGTTCTTC. Encoded protein: CASSLGTTYNEQFF.

The chain carries TRBV7-9 and TRBJ2-2, with D hard to call. With 1 base removed from V and 3 bases from J, the gap between germline ends came to 12 bases. This CDR3 is built from 16 residues. The V gene's germline CDR1 is SEHNR and CDR2 FQNEAQ (reference sequence). The CDR3 nucleotides are TGTGCCAGCAGCTTAGGTTCTTGGGTTGACACCGGGGAGCTGTTTTTT. Its protein product is CASSLGSWVDTGELFF.

This chain connects TRBV6-1 to TRBJ2-7; the match to TRBD2 covers 7 bases. V dropped 0 bases and J dropped 2; count of bases not matched to a gene: 1. Germline CDR1 and CDR2: MNHNS and SASEGT. The CDR3 is 14 residues long. CDR3 residues: CASSEASGPYEQYF. As DNA, the CDR3 is TGTGCCAGCAGTGAAGCTAGCGGGCCCTACGAGCAGTACTTC.

This clone was seen a handful of times. V is TRBV7-9 and J is TRBJ2-3; 9 bases map to TRBD2. V lost 3 bases, J lost 2 bases, and 6 bases stayed unmatched. The CDR3 length is 16 residues. CDR1 is SEHNR and CDR2 is FQNEAQ in the germline V gene (reference sequence). CDR3 amino acids: CASSFISGGTTDTQYF. Written as DNA, the CDR3 is TGTGCCAGCAGCTTTATTAGCGGGGGCACCACAGATACGCAGTATTTT.

Concerning this clone itself: The sample has other DNA sequences that encode this CDR3 too. The chain carries TRBV7-3 and TRBJ2-2; D remains ambiguous. In germline, CDR1 is SGHTA, CDR2 FQGTGA. Trimming cost V 3 bases and J 5 bases, with 4 bases left between them. The CDR3 contains 12 residues. The CDR3 sequence is CASSFGTGELFF. The CDR3 region has the DNA TGTGCCAGCAGCTTCGGGACCGGGGAGCTGTTTTTT. Using reference TRBV7-3 and TRBJ2-2 for the parts outside the CDR3, the full variable domain is GAGVSQTPSNKVTEKGKYVELRCDPISGHTALYWYRQSLGQGPEFLIYFQGTGAADDSGLPNDRFFAVRPEGSVSTLKIQRTERGDSAVYLCASSFGTGELFFGEGSRLTVL.

The chain links TRBV9 to TRBJ2-7, with D perhaps matching TRBD1 (6 bases). Trimming cost V 4 bases and J 1 base, with 15 bases left between them. The CDR3 covers 15 residues. Germline CDR1 SGDLS, CDR2 YYNGEE. The CDR3: CASSIGTKLSYEQYF. DNA of the CDR3: TGTGCCAGCAGCATCGGGACAAAACTGTCCTACGAGCAGTACTTC.

The gene calls are TRBV27 and TRBJ1-6; 7 bases agree with TRBD1. The V gene end was trimmed by 3 bases and the J gene end by 5 bases; junction bases not matched to a gene: 7. The CDR3 consists of 16 residues. The germline CDR1 and CDR2 sequences are MNHEY and SMNVEV (reference sequence). CDR3 nucleotide sequence: TGTGCCAGCAGTTTTGAGGGGGCGAGCGATAATTCACCCCTCCACTTT. This translates into CASSFEGASDNSPLHF.

A word on this clone: Other DNA sequences from this sample encode an identical CDR3 as well. J is TRBJ2-3 and V is TRBV6-4; maybe TRBD1 (6 bases). V shed 2 bases and J shed 3 bases, with 6 bases lying between them. Per germline, CDR1 MRHNA and CDR2 SNTAGT. This CDR3 region has 13 residues. The CDR3 protein is CASSDQGTDTQYF. The CDR3 DNA follows: TGTGCCAGCAGTGACCAGGGGACAGATACGCAGTATTTT.

This chain uses TRBV28 with TRBJ1-4; 9 nucleotides agree with TRBD1. Germline CDR1 MDHEN, CDR2 SYDVKM. V was clipped by 4 bases and J by 8 bases; unmatched bases: 8. The CDR3 runs to 15 residues. The CDR3: CASSSTGTGYEKLFF. Written as DNA, the CDR3 is TGTGCCAGCAGTTCCACCGGGACAGGGTACGAAAAACTGTTTTTT. Variable domain in full (rest from reference TRBV28 and TRBJ1-4): DVKVTQSSRYLVKRTGEKVFLECVQDMDHENMFWYRQDPGLGLRLIYFSYDVKMKEKGDIPEGYSVSREKKERFSLILESASTNQTSMYLCASSSTGTGYEKLFFGSGTQLSVL.

The V and J genes are TRBV7-3 and TRBJ1-6; D unclear. V dropped 2 bases and J dropped 0 bases, with 5 bases sitting between them. Germline V gene sequence: CDR1 SGHTA, CDR2 FQGTGA. The CDR3 length is 15 residues. CDR3 in DNA: TGTGCCAGCAGCTTACAGAGCTCCTATAATTCACCCCTCCACTTT. Protein product: CASSLQSSYNSPLHF.

The V call is TRBV28, the J call TRBJ2-7; D perhaps matches TRBD2 (7 bases). Trimming took 0 bases from V and 0 from J, leaving 12 bases between them. The CDR3 loop spans 16 amino acids. The germline V gene encodes CDR1 MDHEN and CDR2 SYDVKM. CDR3 nucleotide sequence: TGTGCCAGCAGTTTATGGGGCGGGGGCGTCTCCTACGAGCAGTACTTC. Translation gives CASSLWGGGVSYEQYF. Combining the CDR3 with reference TRBV28 and TRBJ2-7 gives the whole variable domain DVKVTQSSRYLVKRTGEKVFLECVQDMDHENMFWYRQDPGLGLRLIYFSYDVKMKEKGDIPEGYSVSREKKERFSLILESASTNQTSMYLCASSLWGGGVSYEQYFGPGTRLTVT.

CDR3 protein: CASSETGDQPQHF. The CDR3 DNA reads as TGTGCCAGCAGTGAAACAGGGGATCAGCCCCAGCATTTT. The V and J genes are TRBV2 and TRBJ1-5; 7 nucleotides match TRBD1. The CDR3 loop spans 13 amino acids. J gave up 5 bases and V 2 bases, and 0 bases lay outside the gene matches. Germline V gene data show CDR1 as SNHLY and CDR2 as FYNNEI.

This rearrangement joins TRBV28 to TRBJ2-2, with TRBD2 matching 7 bases. Germline assignment: CDR1 MDHEN and CDR2 SYDVKM. With V trimmed by 3 bases and J by 3 bases, 4 bases remained unmatched. The length of the CDR3 is 15 residues. In nucleotides, the CDR3 is TGTGCCAGCAGTTTTGGGGGGGTATACACCGGGGAGCTGTTTTTT. It yields the protein CASSFGGVYTGELFF. Variable domain in full (rest from reference TRBV28 and TRBJ2-2): DVKVTQSSRYLVKRTGEKVFLECVQDMDHENMFWYRQDPGLGLRLIYFSYDVKMKEKGDIPEGYSVSREKKERFSLILESASTNQTSMYLCASSFGGVYTGELFFGEGSRLTVL.